The next 2 T cell receptor beta chains were all read from a single sample in a study of molecular identifiers for immune sequencing clone quantification (dated by TCRdb to 2016 to 2019). Libraries were built with PCR. Sequencing used a NextSeq 500. In TCRdb, the public reads were trimmed at Q25 with fastp and aligned with MiXCR, with productive beta chains retained. Each CDR3 protein gets just one entry, which takes the most common genes and DNA from the rows behind it. This sample has under 100,000 distinct CDR3 sequences in its table, and about 23% of those were observed once. Jointly, the top ten make up approximately 0.78% of the sample. The sequenced material came from naive CD8+ T cells from blood, with Jurkat cell RNA spiked in. Taken with the paper, the label for cell subset or site translates to: FACS-sorted CD8+CD4-CCR7+CD45RA+ naive T cells. These receptors were obtained from a human donor in good health. Some libraries in this study had Jurkat cell RNA spiked in.

Of note for this clonotype: This may be a read error: a much more frequent sequence differs by one nucleotide. V is TRBV6-5 and J is TRBJ2-5; D not resolved. CDR1 is MNHEY, CDR2 SVGAGI, per germline. With 11 bases removed from V and 5 bases from J, the gap between germline ends came to 12 bases. There are 11 residues in the CDR3. The CDR3 reads CAGNSPETQYF. The CDR3 DNA reads TGTGCCGGTAACAGTCCGGAGACCCAGTACTTC.

This clonotype was seen a few times. The V call is TRBV7-9, the J call TRBJ1-1; 7 bases match TRBD1. The germline gives CDR1 SEHNR, CDR2 FQNEAQ (reference sequence). V gave up 4 bases and J gave up 7 bases; unmatched junction bases: 6. CDR3 length equals 13 residues. CDR3 region: CASSWGQPSEAFF. The CDR3 DNA reads TGTGCCAGCAGCTGGGGACAGCCGAGTGAAGCTTTCTTT.